The following is a T cell receptor (beta chain) sequence with its context. What this receptor recognizes is not known. One base away there is no much larger clone; base qualities are not given. This entry is derived from a study of a mutant IDH1 vaccine in newly diagnosed glioma (dated by TCRdb to the early 2020s). The study in broad terms: Eight vaccinations were administered to patients in weeks 1, 3, 5, 7, 11, 15, 19 and 23, corresponding to visits V03 through V10. In the chemotherapy-containing groups, vaccination started alongside temozolomide cycles, whereas in patients who had radiotherapy alone it started 4-6 weeks after radiotherapy. The roughly 32 treated patients were around 62% male and about 40% female, with a mean age of approximately 40 years. Prior to enrollment, standard therapy consisting of radiotherapy alone, temozolomide alone, or radiochemotherapy with temozolomide had been administered to patients, with the combination being received by most patients. Peripheral blood samples were drawn at six visits, namely V03 (baseline), V05, V07, V10, V12 and V13. Longitudinal TCRB deep sequencing was performed for fewer than 30 treated patients wherever samples were available for exploratory analyses.

Results the study describes overall, beyond this receptor: No apparent relationship was observed between pseudoprogression and alterations in the top peripheral T cell clonotypes detected by TCRB sequencing. The authors stated that sample limitations prevented analyses of patient blood samples from being reproduced. Availability determined which PBMC samples were chosen for TCRB deep sequencing. Immune responses induced by the vaccine were seen in approximately 92% of patients across multiple MHC alleles.

Receptor libraries were prepared by the immunoSEQ multiplex PCR assay. Rearranged TCR beta chain sequences were amplified with the hsTCRB Kit following the manufacturer's protocol. An Illumina MiSeq was used to sequence the TCRB libraries. Per the authors' processing: The proprietary platform of the kit vendor was used for demultiplexing, trimming and gene mapping. TCRdb re-hosts the immuneACCESS table, in-frame sequences only. Its copies lack some clones; in the studies checked, an unresolved V gene accounts for under half of them, and the cause for the rest is not known. V and J calls and clone size are those listed in that table; D and trimming were worked out from the DNA. This sample gives 26,000 or so clones in total; approximately 82% of them show up just once. The ten top clones hold around a sixth of the sample. In the paper's terms, the time point label means: week 23, last vaccination. Each vaccine dose was 300 ug of a 20-mer mutant IDH1 peptide in Montanide, given subcutaneously with topical imiquimod. The donors had newly diagnosed IDH1-mutant astrocytomas of WHO grade 3 or 4 that showed loss of nuclear ATRX. The samples were drawn from NOA16, a multicentre, single-arm, open-label phase I trial in Germany that tested a mutant IDH1 peptide vaccine in humans for the first time. Genomic DNA for TCRB sequencing was extracted from EDTA blood using the DNeasy Blood and Tissue Kit.

The CDR3, cysteine through phenylalanine, is 16 amino acids long. Of the read, only the CDR3 DNA is kept; its 48 bases are in frame from base 1. According to the germline V gene, CDR1 reads SGHTA and CDR2 reads FQGNSA. V lost 5 bases and J lost 5 bases, and the count of bases not matched to a germline gene is 11. The sample was PBMCs, taken from a glioma patient whose treatment included an IDH1 peptide vaccine. The chain employs TRBV7-2 and TRBJ1-5, with 8 middle bases fitting TRBD1. The clonotype was recovered from a woman aged 25-40 years with glioma. The bases read TGTGCCAGCAGCGACCGGACAGGGAGAGGGGATCAGCCCCAGCATTTT. Its protein is CASSDRTGRGDQPQHF.